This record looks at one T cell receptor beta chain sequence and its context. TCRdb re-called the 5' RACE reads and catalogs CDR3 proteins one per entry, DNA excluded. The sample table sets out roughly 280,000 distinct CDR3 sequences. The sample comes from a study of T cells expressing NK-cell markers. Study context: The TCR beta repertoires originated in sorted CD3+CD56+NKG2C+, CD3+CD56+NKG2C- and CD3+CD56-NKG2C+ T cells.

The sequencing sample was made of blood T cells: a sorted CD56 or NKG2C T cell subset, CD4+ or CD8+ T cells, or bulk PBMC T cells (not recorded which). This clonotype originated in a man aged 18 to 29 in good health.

CDR3 in amino acids: CASSLTGLLDTGELFF. The chain carries TRBV27 and TRBJ2-2; TCRdb's assignment of TRBD1 cannot be checked, as there is no DNA. Germline loops: CDR1 MNHEY, CDR2 SMNVEV (reference sequence). The CDR3 has 16 residues.